This TCR beta chain was documented in a study of OX40 agonist ivuxolimab in advanced cancers. Background for the entire study: Ivuxolimab was a fully human IgG2 agonistic monoclonal antibody targeting the costimulatory receptor OX40 (CD134). The paper describes the monotherapy dose-escalation part (N ≈ 49 patients) of the phase I trial of ivuxolimab. A male proportion of approximately 83% and a mean age of approximately 60 years, ranging from roughly 23 to 90, were recorded for the dose-escalation cohort. Peripheral TCRbeta sequencing aimed to test whether ivuxolimab altered TCR sequence diversity and caused clonal T-cell expansion. Intravenous ivuxolimab was administered to patients every 2 weeks at six dose levels: 0.01, 0.1, 0.3, 1.5, 3 and 10 mg/kg. Of the approximately 50 dose-escalation patients, hepatocellular carcinoma was present in about 19, melanoma in approximately 15, renal cell carcinoma in 9 and head and neck cancer in 9. Prior anti-PD-1, anti-PD-L1 or anti-CTLA-4 therapy was permitted, and checkpoint inhibitors had been received by about 44% of dose-escalation patients. Partial responses occurred in three dose-escalation patients, of whom one had hepatocellular carcinoma and two had cutaneous melanoma. Paper-wide results and their limitations: In the 0.1-3.0 mg/kg groups, partial responders had among the lowest normalized peripheral clonal expansion, particularly in CD8+ T cells. Low levels of normalized T-cell clonal expansion were also seen in some patients who did not respond. After ivuxolimab, more expanded clones were found on average in CD8+ T cells than in CD4+ T cells. Antigen specificity was not determined for the clonally expanded peripheral T cells. At doses from 0.1 to 3.0 mg/kg, clonal expansion was seen in both CD4+ and CD8+ blood T cells between baseline and week 6.

The trial excluded patients who had a history of autoimmune disease or were on systemic immunosuppression. Peripheral blood for TCR sequencing was collected from all dose cohorts at baseline, on cycle 4 day 1, and on cycle 7 day 1. The samples were drawn from a first-in-human, open-label, multicenter phase I dose-escalation trial of ivuxolimab. The trial enrolled adults with locally advanced or metastatic head and neck squamous cell, hepatocellular, melanoma or renal cell carcinoma. CD4+ and CD8+ T cells were sorted separately from peripheral blood before TCR sequencing. To sequence the TCRbeta CDR3 region, genomic DNA was isolated from the sorted cells. The immunoSEQ Assay was used for sequencing of TCRbeta CDR3 regions. The immuneACCESS repertoire file appears here via TCRdb, limited to in-frame rearrangements. These files lack a portion of the clones; in checked studies, under half of the deficit traces to unresolved V genes, and the cause of the others is not known. The sample has approximately 15,000 clones on record, 80% of them singletons. Clones ranked in the top ten supply under 30% of the sample.

To note about this clone: Its antigen target is currently unknown. Base-call qualities are not available, and no considerably larger clone is one nucleotide away.

V sheds 2 bases and J sheds 5 bases, leaving 6 bases between their ends. According to the germline V gene, CDR1 reads MNHEY and CDR2 reads SVGAGI. The CDR3 sequence holds 13 residues, the cysteine and phenylalanine included. CDR3 DNA only is kept here, 39 bases in frame from base 1. The chain was built from TRBV6-5 and TRBJ2-2; confidence is insufficient to name the D gene. This sequence originates from an adult with an advanced solid tumor such as melanoma, head and neck, liver or kidney cancer. The sequencing used CD4+ or CD8+ T cells sorted from blood, collected in a trial of the OX40 agonist ivuxolimab. This receptor has the CDR3 CASSYKFTGELFF. The DNA is TGTGCCAGCAGTTACAAGTTTACCGGGGAGCTGTTTTTT.